A selection of T cell receptor beta chains follows, all from one sample in a study of T cell changes during pregnancy in multiple sclerosis. Produced via immunoSEQ multiplex PCR; TCRdb's table is partial and in-frame only. The table records about 42,000 clones, around 96% of them present only once. This specimen consisted of peripheral blood, obtained in the second trimester of pregnancy. These receptors were collected from a female donor with multiple sclerosis, enrolled in a pregnancy study. Each CDR3 is given with its conserved first and last residue. Each record gives: clone size, V gene, D gene, J gene, CDR3 DNA, CDR3 protein. A D gene is named only where the DNA matches it firmly. Clone size is given for some rows only: seen once, a few or many times, or a class if the clone is expanded.

>NA|TRBV7-2|NA|TRBJ2-1
TGTGCCAGCAGCTTAGAAGGGAGCTCCTACAATGAGCAGTTCTTC
CASSLEGSSYNEQFF
>NA|TRBV27|TRBD2|TRBJ2-7
TGTGCCAGCACTCCCTCGGGGCGGGAGGCCTACGAGCAGTACTTC
CASTPSGREAYEQYF
>NA|TRBV5-4|NA|TRBJ1-2
TGTGCCAGCAGCTTGATGTCAGGGCCTAACTATGGCTACACCTTC
CASSLMSGPNYGYTF
>NA|TRBV7-3|NA|TRBJ1-6
TGTGCCAGCAGCCGCGACGGAGGTAATTCACCCCTCCACTTT
CASSRDGGNSPLHF
>NA|TRBV4-2|TRBD1|TRBJ1-1
TGTGCCAGCAGCCAGGCACGGACAGGGGGCACTGAAGCTTTCTTT
CASSQARTGGTEAFF
>NA|TRBV14|NA|TRBJ1-1
TGTGCCAGCAGCCAAGATCTCTGGCAGGCGAACACTGAAGCTTTCTTT
CASSQDLWQANTEAFF
>NA|TRBV28|NA|TRBJ1-1
TGTGCCAGCAGTTTTGTGGGAGGGAACACTGAAGCTTTCTTT
CASSFVGGNTEAFF
>NA|TRBV11-2|TRBD1|TRBJ2-2
TGTGCCAGCAGCTTTCGGACAGGGGACACCGGGGAGCTGTTTTTT
CASSFRTGDTGELFF
>once|TRBV7-6|NA|TRBJ2-3
TGTGCCAGCAGCTTGGGGGGATCGGGCGGTGGTACGCAGTATTTT
CASSLGGSGGGTQYF
>NA|TRBV19|NA|TRBJ1-5
TGTGCCAGTAGTTCCGGTGGCGGGCATCAGCCCCAGCATTTT
CASSSGGGHQPQHF
>NA|TRBV5-1|NA|TRBJ2-7
TGCGCCAGTGGACAGGAACGACTAGGGCCCTCCTACGAGCAGTACTTC
CASGQERLGPSYEQYF
>few|TRBV5-1|NA|TRBJ1-1
TGCGCCAGCAGTGAAATAGTGAACACTGAAGCTTTCTTT
CASSEIVNTEAFF
>NA|TRBV10-3|TRBD1|TRBJ1-1
TGTGCCAACTCCGGGACAGGGGGCATCGTGAACACTGAAGCTTTCTTT
CANSGTGGIVNTEAFF
>NA|TRBV11-1|NA|TRBJ2-7
TGTGCCAGCAGCGGGCGAAACAGGGCCTACGAGCAGTACTTC
CASSGRNRAYEQYF